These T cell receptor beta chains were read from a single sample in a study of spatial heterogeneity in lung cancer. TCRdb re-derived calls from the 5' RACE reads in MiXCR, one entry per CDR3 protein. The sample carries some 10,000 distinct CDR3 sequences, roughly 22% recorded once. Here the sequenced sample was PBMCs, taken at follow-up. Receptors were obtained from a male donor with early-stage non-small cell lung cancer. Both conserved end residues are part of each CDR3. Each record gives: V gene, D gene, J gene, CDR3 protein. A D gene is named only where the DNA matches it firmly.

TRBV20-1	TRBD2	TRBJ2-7	CSLESGRAGYEQYF
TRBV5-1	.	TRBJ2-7	CASSFTVSYEQYF
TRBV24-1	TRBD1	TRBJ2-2	CATRRTGDNTGELFF
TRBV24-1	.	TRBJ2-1	CATSDFRGGNAYNEQFF
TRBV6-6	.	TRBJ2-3	CASSYSDSDSADTQYF
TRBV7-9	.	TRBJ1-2	CASSTEGRNYGYTF
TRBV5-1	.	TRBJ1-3	CASSTEGGPGNTIYF
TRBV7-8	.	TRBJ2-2	CASSFRARVNTGELFF
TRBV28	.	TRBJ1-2	CASSLSNYGYTF
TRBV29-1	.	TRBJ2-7	CSVGLSYEQYF
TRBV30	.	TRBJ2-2	CAWSERDSVLRELFF
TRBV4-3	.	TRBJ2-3	CASSPGSGTTFTDTQYF
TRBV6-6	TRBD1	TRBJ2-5	CASSSPSGTGMETQYF
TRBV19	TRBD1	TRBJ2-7	CASNTGTVPYEQYF